This TCR beta chain was found in a study of T-cell memory formation after mild COVID-19. This CDR3 is 15 amino acids long. The germline gives CDR1 LGHDT, CDR2 YNNKEL (reference sequence). J was trimmed by 3 bases and V by 4 bases; bases with no gene match: 5. A word on this clonotype: The antigen is undetermined.

Study outcomes and limitations: For second-wave clones that peaked at day 37, SARS-CoV-2 specificity went unverified. Later expanders leaned toward CD4+, whereas clones contracting from day 15 to 85 were balanced CD4/CD8. Clones that contracted clustered mainly in CM and EM if CD4+ and in EMRA if CD8+.

TCRdb analysed the 5' RACE reads with MiXCR anew, one entry per CDR3 protein. Altogether hundreds of thousands of distinct CDR3 sequences are present, 15% to 25% being singletons, with the ten largest covering about 8.1%. The genes are TRBV3-1 and TRBJ1-4; 7 bases align to TRBD1. Input material: PBMCs or a T cell subset sorted from them (not recorded which). The receptor comes from an adult woman who had mild COVID-19 (a few samples of this study predate the infection). Cell type and time point are not known. Here the CDR3 reads CASSPQGGANEKLFF. The CDR3 DNA sequence: TGTGCCAGCAGCCCCCAGGGGGGGGCTAATGAAAAACTGTTTTTT.